Shown below are 16 T cell receptor beta chains from a single sample sequenced in a study of blood T cell repertoires in COVID-19. Method: immunoSEQ multiplex PCR; TCRdb's copy keeps in-frame clones and lacks some. The sample comprises around 210,000 clones, approximately 88% of which are singletons, and approximately 8% rests with the top ten. Sequencing was performed on PBMCs or T cells enriched from blood (not recorded which). These receptors were taken from a woman aged 18-29 years who had recovered from COVID-19.

The V gene is TRBV2, the J gene TRBJ1-6, with D maybe TRBD1 (6 bases). The CDR3 totals 15 residues. Trimming removed 5 bases from V and 10 bases from J, with 18 bases in between. CDR1 and CDR2 (germline): SNHLY, FYNNEI. The CDR3 coding sequence is TGTGCCAGCAGTCTACAGGCGGGGGCAGGATCACCCCTCCACTTT. Encoded protein: CASSLQAGAGSPLHF.

The chain carries TRBV27 and TRBJ1-1; 9 nucleotides match TRBD1. Trimming took 4 bases from V and 5 from J; bases not matched to a gene: 8. The CDR3 loop spans 15 amino acids. Germline CDR1 MNHEY, CDR2 SMNVEV (reference sequence). This CDR3 is CASSSYRGRFTEAFF. The CDR3 DNA follows: TGTGCCAGCAGTTCCTACAGGGGGCGCTTTACTGAAGCTTTCTTT.

The gene calls are TRBV9 and TRBJ2-1; 8 bases map to TRBD1. The length of the CDR3 is 16 residues. Germline V gene data show CDR1 as SGDLS and CDR2 as YYNGEE. V was pared by 0 bases and J by 8 bases, with 10 bases of the junction left unmatched. CDR3 sequence: CASSVGVGQGGDEQFF. The DNA for the CDR3 is TGTGCCAGCAGCGTAGGGGTAGGACAGGGAGGCGATGAGCAGTTCTTC.

The gene calls are TRBV4-1 and TRBJ1-6; perhaps TRBD1 as D (5 bases). Trimming took off 3 bases at V and 6 bases at J, with 12 bases between the two ends. The CDR3 is made up of 15 amino acids. The germline CDR1 and CDR2 sequences are MGHRA and YSYEKL. CDR3 sequence: CASSQVRRGNSPLHF. The CDR3, as DNA: TGCGCCAGCAGCCAGGTCCGGAGGGGTAATTCACCCCTCCACTTT.

The gene calls are TRBV29-1 and TRBJ1-2; 7 bases agree with TRBD1. Germline CDR1 and CDR2: SQVTM and ANQGSEA. The J segment lost 6 bases and the V segment lost 4 bases, leaving 11 bases of the junction unmatched. The CDR3 consists of 14 residues. The CDR3 region has the DNA TGCAGCGTTGCCCCACTGACAGGGAAGAATGGCTACACCTTC. Translated, it gives CSVAPLTGKNGYTF. Supplemented by reference TRBV29-1 and TRBJ1-2, the full variable domain reads SAVISQKPSRDICQRGTSLTIQCQVDSQVTMMFWYRQQPGQSLTLIATANQGSEATYESGFVIDKFPISRPNLTFSTLTVSNMSPEDSSIYLCSVAPLTGKNGYTFGSGTRLTVV.

CDR3 nucleotide sequence: TGTGCTAGTGGTTTTGGGAGGGGCTCCTACAATGAGCAGTTCTTC. It is translated as CASGFGRGSYNEQFF. The chain employs TRBV12-5 and TRBJ2-1, with 7 bases aligning to TRBD2. The V gene's germline CDR1 is LGHNT and CDR2 FRNRAP. This CDR3 is 15 amino acids long. V trimming: 3 bases; J trimming: 0 bases; junction bases outside the gene matches: 2.

V is TRBV4-1 and J is TRBJ1-6; tentatively, D is TRBD1 (5 bases). Trimming left V 2 bases short and J 5 bases short, with 10 bases between. CDR1 MGHRA and CDR2 YSYEKL come from the germline V gene. The CDR3 length is 15 residues. The CDR3 is CASSQYDRNNSPLHF. CDR3 DNA sequence: TGCGCCAGCAGCCAATATGACAGAAATAATTCACCCCTCCACTTT.

J is TRBJ1-4 and V is TRBV30; 8 bases align to TRBD1. J gave up 8 bases and V 3 bases, and 8 bases lay outside the gene matches. Germline CDR1 reads GTSNPN; CDR2 reads SVGIG (reference sequence). The CDR3 is 14 residues long. The CDR3 is CAWSPRGLGEKLFF. The CDR3 DNA reads as TGTGCCTGGAGCCCCAGGGGGCTTGGGGAAAAACTGTTTTTT.

J is TRBJ2-3 and V is TRBV5-1; 7 positions match TRBD1. This CDR3 spans 15 amino acids. Germline trimming cut 3 bases from V and 0 bases from J; bases unmatched to any gene: 4. From germline, CDR1 is SGHRS and CDR2 YFSETQ. The DNA of the CDR3 is TGCGCCAGCAGCTCCGACAGGGCAAGCACAGATACGCAGTATTTT. Translation: CASSSDRASTDTQYF.

The chain combines TRBV19 with TRBJ2-1, with TRBD2 matching over 10 bases. V shed 5 bases and J 1 base; nucleotides not matched to a gene: 8. The CDR3 consists of 17 residues. Germline V lookup: CDR1 LNHDA, CDR2 SQIVND (reference sequence). The CDR3 bases are TGTGCCAGTAGTCTCGCTAGCGGGGGCCGTTCCTACAATGAGCAGTTCTTC. Protein: CASSLASGGRSYNEQFF.

V is TRBV12-3 or TRBV12-4 and J is TRBJ1-3; no firm D call. This CDR3 is 13 amino acids long. V was clipped by 5 bases and J by 6 bases, with 11 bases between them. The CDR3 spells CASSLGLSNTIYF. The CDR3, as DNA: TGTGCCAGCAGTCTCGGTCTCTCAAACACCATATATTTT.

This clone has a count of ten or more. The chain carries TRBV30 and TRBJ1-1, with TRBD1 matching over 9 bases. Germline V gives CDR1 GTSNPN, CDR2 SVGIG (reference sequence). The CDR3 consists of 13 residues. Trimming cost V 1 base and J 4 bases; bases outside gene matches: 1. This chain's CDR3 is CAWSEDRGTEAFF. Written as DNA, the CDR3 is TGTGCCTGGAGTGAGGACAGGGGCACTGAAGCTTTCTTT.

The chain carries TRBV6-2 or TRBV6-3 and TRBJ2-7; D is ambiguous. This CDR3 comprises 12 residues. Germline V gene data show CDR1 as MNHEY and CDR2 as SVGEGT. Trimming took off 6 bases at V and 0 bases at J, with 6 bases between the two ends. CDR3 sequence reads: CASSGSSYEQYF. The CDR3 DNA follows: TGTGCCAGCAGCGGTAGCTCCTACGAGCAGTACTTC.

The chain links TRBV5-1 to TRBJ2-7, with 9 positions matching TRBD1. The CDR3 spans 15 residues. V shed 2 bases and J 4 bases; nucleotides not matched to a gene: 7. Germline CDR1 reads SGHRS; CDR2 reads YFSETQ. In DNA form, the CDR3 reads TGCGCCAGCAGCTTCCAACCGGGACAGGGTTACGAGCAGTACTTC. Protein product: CASSFQPGQGYEQYF.

This clone was seen only a few times. The chain joins TRBV21-1 to TRBJ1-1; TRBD1, the table's D call, was not compared with the DNA. TRBV21-1 is classified as a pseudogene. This CDR3 spans 17 amino acids. CDR3 region: CASSKSHIPTGGTEAFF. The CDR3 DNA follows: TGTGCCAGCAGCAAATCTCACATACCGACAGGGGGCACTGAAGCTTTCTTT.

The chain employs TRBV27 and TRBJ2-1, with a possible D match to TRBD2 (7 bases). The germline V gene has CDR1 MNHEY and CDR2 SMNVEV (reference sequence). The CDR3 is 16 amino acids. Trimming took 6 bases from V and 4 from J, leaving 19 bases between them. The CDR3 here is CASSSGGLALYNEQFF. The CDR3 coding sequence is TGTGCCAGCAGCTCGGGGGGCCTAGCGCTTTACAATGAGCAGTTCTTC.